The 3 T cell receptor beta chains given below trace back to one sample, sequenced in a study of human T cells and chemical hapten exposure. As to time point: patch test 1, 2 weeks after DPC sensitization. Treatment in this sample: therapeutic diphenylcyclopropenone sensitization with weekly scalp DPC. Via MiXCR, TCRdb re-called the RACE reads, giving one row per CDR3 protein. Seen here are about 60,000 distinct CDR3 sequences, about 9.3% observed once, and the top ten hold roughly 14%. The input for sequencing was whole blood, taken in connection with sensitization to the hapten diphenylcyclopropenone (DPC). Receptor source: a woman in her thirties or forties with alopecia areata. Some clones in this sample may be carry-over from other donors' samples.

This clonotype was seen repeatedly, ten times or more. The rearrangement links TRBV7-9 to TRBJ1-1; perhaps TRBD1 as D (5 bases). This CDR3 spans 15 amino acids. In germline, CDR1 is SEHNR, CDR2 FQNEAQ (reference sequence). The V gene lost 1 base and the J gene lost 0 bases, with 9 bases spanning the gap. The CDR3 spells CASSLGDPMNTEAFF. In DNA form, the CDR3 reads TGTGCCAGCAGCTTAGGGGACCCTATGAACACTGAAGCTTTCTTT.

The table lists this clonotype with many counts. This chain links TRBV29-1 with TRBJ1-1, with TRBD1 matching 7 bases. Germline V CDR1 and CDR2: SQVTM, ANQGSEA. CDR3 length equals 14 residues. V was pared by 5 bases and J by 5 bases, with 11 bases of the junction left unmatched. The CDR3, as DNA: TGCAGCGTTAGACAGGGTTCAACGAGTACTGAAGCTTTCTTT. It is translated as CSVRQGSTSTEAFF.

This clonotype was seen repeatedly, ten times or more. V is TRBV4-3 and J is TRBJ2-2; TRBD1 is a possible D gene (6 bases). CDR3 length: 15 residues. CDR1 and CDR2 from the germline V gene are LGHNA and YSLEER. V lost 4 bases and J lost 6, with 15 bases in between. CDR3 protein: CASSPTDSLAGELFF. Here the CDR3 DNA reads TGCGCCAGCAGCCCCACGGACAGTTTGGCCGGGGAGCTGTTTTTT.